The sequence of this T cell receptor beta chain was determined in a study of T cells in Graves' hyperthyroidism and ophthalmopathy. Study outcomes and limitations: Ophthalmopathy onset followed model prediction by a median about seven months. Most expanded thyroid clonotypes above 0.001 also appeared in blood.

From RNA transcripts, TCR beta CDR3 regions were amplified. Carried out on the TCR CDR3, a first-round RT-PCR used the HTBI primer set. In TCRdb, the multiplex PCR reads were re-called with MiXCR into one record per CDR3 protein. The table records 300,000 to 450,000 distinct CDR3 sequences, 20% to 25% of them present only once. Reasons for excluding patients were uncontrolled infection, other autoimmune disease, pregnancy or lactation. Used for diagnoses were clinical symptoms, serum thyroxine and TRAb, thyroid ultrasound and orbital computed tomography. As concerns this clonotype: What it binds is unknown.

This sequence originates from a man aged 50-59 years with Graves' hyperthyroidism. Sequenced material: blood.

The CDR3 region has the DNA TGTGCCAGTAGTATGGAGCGGGGGTCTAGGGAGACCCAGTACTTC. It yields the protein CASSMERGSRETQYF. The chain carries TRBV19 and TRBJ2-5; the match to TRBD2 covers 8 bases. Germline values: CDR1 LNHDA, CDR2 SQIVND (reference sequence). The CDR3 has 15 residues. The V and J ends lost 3 bases and 5 bases, in that order; junction bases with no gene match: 8.